This record covers a single T cell receptor (beta chain). This receptor's antigen is unknown. No much larger clone is present one base from it, and per-base qualities are unavailable. V sheds 4 bases and J sheds 6 bases, leaving 9 bases between their ends. The CDR3 numbers 13 residues from cysteine through phenylalanine. Just CDR3 DNA is preserved here, 39 bases in frame from base 1. Looking up the germline V gene (reference sequence) yields CDR1 WNHNN and CDR2 SYGVQD. The data were taken from a study of breast tumors, draining lymph nodes, adjacent tissues (TCRdb year 2016). Looking at the study overall: The study compared TCR beta repertoires across tumor, adjacent nontumor tissue and axillary lymph nodes from breast cancer patients. In human breast cancer, the study set out to evaluate how tumor, surrounding tissue and draining lymph node repertoires relate to one another and whether T cells may move between these sites.

Beyond this particular receptor, the publication reports: The data were judged consistent with most tumor T cells deriving from the lymph node and then expanding within tumor tissue. Tumor T-cell repertoires showed less diversity than lymph node repertoires and more diversity than nontumor tissue repertoires, and tumor T-cell repertoires showed preferential V and J gene usage. The conclusion that tumor T cells originate in lymph nodes was presented as consistent with a hypothesis rather than as directly demonstrated. In luminal-like breast cancer, tumor and nontumor tissue repertoires resembled each other significantly more than in basal-like breast cancer.

Instrument on record: Illumina HiSeq 2000. TCR beta chain libraries were generated by multiplex PCR amplification. High-throughput sequencing was used to analyze the amplified TCR beta chain products. Using fastp at Q25 and MiXCR, TCRdb reprocessed the public reads and kept productive beta chains. A single entry per CDR3 protein holds the most common genes and DNA from its merged rows. Recorded for this sample are about 21,000 distinct CDR3 sequences; roughly two fifths of them occurred a single time. Approximately 24% of the sample is in the top ten clones. The sequencing input was breast tumor tissue. This receptor was obtained from a female donor with breast cancer. Some clones in this sample may be carry-over from other donors' samples. The chain couples TRBV10-1 to TRBJ2-2; the D gene cannot be named for sure. The CDR3 here reads CASSAEVPGELFF. The DNA sequence reads TGCGCCAGCAGTGCTGAGGTTCCCGGGGAGCTGTTTTTT.